This T cell receptor (beta chain) was recorded in a study of Ad26.COV2.S vaccination and SARS-CoV-2 variants. Treatment specified: 15 to 20 received Ad26.COV2.S at low or high dose, single or two shots; about five received placebo; per-sample allocation not given. Vaccine and placebo recipients were sampled on day 63 after the first injection. This CDR3 is built from 18 residues. Germline loops: CDR1 MDHEN, CDR2 SYDVKM. Deletions cut 4 bases from V and 1 base from J, with 22 bases between. The method was immunoSEQ multiplex PCR; TCRdb's version includes in-frame clones alone and lacks a portion of them. There are 440,000 or so clones in the sample; about 92% occur only once, and less than 5.5% lies in the top ten.

This clonotype was obtained from a person aged 18-65 years who received the Ad26.COV2.S COVID-19 vaccine or a placebo. This chain uses TRBV28 with TRBJ2-5; D possibly corresponds to TRBD1 (7 bases). The sequencing here drew on peripheral blood, taken in a trial of Ad26.COV2.S vaccine versus placebo. The CDR3 DNA is TGTGCCAGCAGTTCAAAGCGACAGGGAGGTTGGCTCCAAGAGACCCAGTACTTC. Its protein is CASSSKRQGGWLQETQYF.